This T cell receptor beta chain was captured by sequencing in a study of cytomegalovirus exposure and HLA in healthy donors. The CDR3 is 17 amino acids. After removal of 6 bases from V and 0 bases from J, the junction contained 10 bases not matched to a gene. Germline lookup yields CDR1 ENHRY and CDR2 SYGVKD. Primers included in the PCR were 60 Vbeta and 13 Jbeta primers. The data were produced by immunoSEQ multiplex PCR, yet TCRdb's version contains in-frame clones alone and is incomplete. There are some 120,000 clones in the sample; more than 8% occur only once, and less than 7% lies in the top ten.

V is TRBV10-3 and J is TRBJ1-1, with 10 positions matching TRBD1. Specimen: PBMCs. This sequence originates from a man between 35 and 55 years old in good health and CMV-seronegative. CDR3 DNA: TGTGCCATCAGCCTGCGGGGACAGGGGCAACTGAACACTGAAGCTTTCTTT. Translation gives CAISLRGQGQLNTEAFF.